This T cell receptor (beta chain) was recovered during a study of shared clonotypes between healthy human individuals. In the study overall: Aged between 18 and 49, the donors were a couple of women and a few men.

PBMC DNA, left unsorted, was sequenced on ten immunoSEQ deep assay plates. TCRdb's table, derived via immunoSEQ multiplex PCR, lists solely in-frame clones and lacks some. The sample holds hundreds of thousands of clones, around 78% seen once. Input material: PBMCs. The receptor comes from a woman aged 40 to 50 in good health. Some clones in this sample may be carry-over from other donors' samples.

CDR3: CASSLLRGGNYEQYF. For the CDR3, the DNA is TGTGCCAGCAGCTTATTAAGAGGGGGCAATTACGAGCAGTACTTC. V usage is TRBV11-2 and J usage is TRBJ2-7; 7 bases are a match to TRBD1. The V segment lost 2 bases and the J segment 4 bases; nucleotides outside the gene matches: 8. The CDR3 covers 15 residues. CDR1 is SGHAT and CDR2 is FQNNGV in the germline V gene.